This T cell receptor beta chain was observed in a study of shared clonotypes between healthy human individuals. Sequencing used immunoSEQ multiplex PCR; TCRdb keeps in-frame clones, though not all of them. This table holds over a million clones, more than 60% found once. This clone was counted only a few times. Germline V gives CDR1 MNHNS, CDR2 SASEGT. The ends were cut back, 6 bases at V and 0 bases at J, with 14 bases in the middle. The CDR3 extends over 15 amino acids. Sequencing was carried out using memory CD4+ T cells sorted from blood. This sample's subset: CD45RA-negative fraction. This sequence was found in a man between 18 and 29 years old in good health. The rearrangement links TRBV6-1 to TRBJ1-2; D might be TRBD1 (5 bases). As DNA, the CDR3 is TGTGCCAGCAGCAAGGGACCGAGCCCTAACTATGGCTACACCTTC. It translates to CASSKGPSPNYGYTF.